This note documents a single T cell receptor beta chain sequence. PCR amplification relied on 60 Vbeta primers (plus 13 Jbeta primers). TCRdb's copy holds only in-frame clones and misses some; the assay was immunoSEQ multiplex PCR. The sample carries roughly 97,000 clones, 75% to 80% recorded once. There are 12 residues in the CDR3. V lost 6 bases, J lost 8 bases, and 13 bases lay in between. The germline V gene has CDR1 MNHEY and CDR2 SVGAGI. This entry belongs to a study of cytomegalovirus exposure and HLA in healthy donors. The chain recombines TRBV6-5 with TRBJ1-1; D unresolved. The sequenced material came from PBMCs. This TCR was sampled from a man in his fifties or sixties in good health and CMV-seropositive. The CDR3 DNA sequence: TGTGCCAGCAGACGAGGAGGGCAGGAAGCTTTCTTT. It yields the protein CASRRGGQEAFF.